Following are 25 T cell receptor beta chains from one sample sequenced in a study of blood T cell repertoires in COVID-19 (dated by TCRdb to about 2020). Libraries were prepared through the immunoSEQ multiplex PCR assay. TCRdb stores this immuneACCESS table with in-frame sequences only. Part of the clones is absent; in the studies checked, under half of the shortfall reflects unresolved V genes, and no reason is known for the rest. The sample has approximately 170,000 clones on record, approximately 82% of them singletons. Of the sample, more than 9% falls within the top ten clones. Specimen: peripheral blood. These receptors were taken from an elderly woman with active or convalescent COVID-19.

This clone has more than one count but fewer than ten. This chain connects TRBV19 to TRBJ2-1; 8 bases line up with TRBD2. J lost 4 bases, V lost 5 bases, and 7 bases had no gene match. Germline V gives CDR1 LNHDA, CDR2 SQIVND (reference sequence). The CDR3 sequence is 15 residues long. The CDR3 DNA is TGTGCCAGTAGTGTCGGACTAGCCCAATACAATGAGCAGTTCTTC. The encoded protein is CASSVGLAQYNEQFF.

Remarks on this clone: The germline gene is not matched at one end of the junction; a read error may be the cause. The chain has TRBV6-5 and TRBJ2-7, with D maybe TRBD2 (6 bases). In germline, CDR1 is MNHEY, CDR2 SVGAGI. This CDR3 has 13 amino acids. The CDR3, as DNA: TGTGCCAGCGGTTACGGGAGCAATTACGAGCAGTACTTC. Protein sequence: CASGYGSNYEQYF.

This chain joins TRBV19 and TRBJ1-5; 7 nucleotides line up with TRBD1. This CDR3 has 16 residues. J lost 1 base, V lost 4 bases, and 7 bases had no gene match. In germline, CDR1 is LNHDA, CDR2 SQIVND (reference sequence). In DNA, the CDR3 is TGTGCCAGTAGTAAACGGGACAGACCAAGCAATCAGCCCCAGCATTTT. This translates into CASSKRDRPSNQPQHF.

The chain employs TRBV6-2 or TRBV6-3 and TRBJ2-7; 10 positions match TRBD2. The CDR3 is 15 residues long. The ends lost 7 bases at V and 6 bases at J; junction bases unmatched: 12. Germline CDR1 and CDR2: MNHEY and SVGEGT. CDR3 region: CASIPSSGSFGEQYF. The CDR3 bases are TGTGCCAGCATCCCTTCTAGCGGGAGTTTCGGCGAGCAGTACTTC.

The chain uses TRBV5-1 and TRBJ1-6, with TRBD1 matching 7 bases. The CDR3 length is 17 residues. Germline V gene sequence: CDR1 SGHRS, CDR2 YFSETQ. Losses at the gene ends were 4 bases for V and 7 bases for J; bases not matched to a gene: 14. In DNA form, the CDR3 reads TGCGCCAGCAGCCACCAATGGGGGAACAGGGGCAATTCACCCCTCCACTTT. Protein product: CASSHQWGNRGNSPLHF.

This rearrangement joins TRBV5-4 to TRBJ2-5, with 8 bases that match TRBD2. V shed 4 bases and J 1 base; nucleotides not matched to a gene: 3. Germline lookup yields CDR1 SGHNT and CDR2 YYREEE (reference sequence). CDR3 size: 14 residues. CDR3 region: CASSPGTSQETQYF. The CDR3, as DNA: TGTGCCAGCAGCCCTGGGACTAGCCAAGAGACCCAGTACTTC.

As to this clone: One end of the junction is discordant with germline, which a read error may explain. This chain links TRBV7-7 with TRBJ2-7, with TRBD2 matching 12 bases. The CDR3 consists of 19 residues. The V gene's germline CDR1 is SSHAT and CDR2 FNYEAQ (reference sequence). The CDR3 DNA sequence: TGTGCTAGCAGCTTGCCGCCGGGACTAGCGGGCTCCCCGATAGGCGAGCAGTACTTC. It encodes CASSLPPGLAGSPIGEQYF.

The chain joins TRBV20-1 to TRBJ2-5; D remains unclear. The germline gives CDR1 DFQATT, CDR2 SNEGSKA (reference sequence). Trimming shortened V by 4 bases and J by 5 bases, and 8 bases separated the two germline ends. The length of the CDR3 is 11 residues. The CDR3 DNA sequence: TGCAGTGCTAAACCTGAGGAGACCCAGTACTTC. It is translated as CSAKPEETQYF.

The V call is TRBV6-4, the J call TRBJ1-1; 9 bases align to TRBD1. The V segment lost 9 bases and the J segment 0 bases; nucleotides outside the gene matches: 11. CDR3 length equals 16 residues. From germline, CDR1 is MRHNA and CDR2 SNTAGT. In DNA, the CDR3 is TGTGCCAGGGTGGAGGGACAGGGACATCTGAACACTGAAGCTTTCTTT. Encoded protein: CARVEGQGHLNTEAFF.

The chain carries TRBV5-1 and TRBJ2-5; possible D gene TRBD1, 6 bases. V dropped 2 bases and J dropped 2 bases, with 10 bases sitting between them. The V gene's germline CDR1 is SGHRS and CDR2 YFSETQ. CDR3 length: 14 residues. CDR3 sequence: CASSLQGPQETQYF. The DNA of the CDR3 is TGCGCCAGCAGCTTACAGGGACCGCAAGAGACCCAGTACTTC.

The genes are TRBV9 and TRBJ2-3; no clear D. Between the trimmed V and J ends, which lost 0 bases and 1 base, there was a span of 6 bases. CDR1 and CDR2 from the germline V gene are SGDLS and YYNGEE. CDR3 length: 14 residues. CDR3: CASSVAPGTDTQYF. The CDR3 coding sequence is TGTGCCAGCAGCGTAGCTCCCGGCACAGATACGCAGTATTTT.

The chain has TRBV5-1 and TRBJ2-1, with 8 bases matching TRBD2. Germline CDR1 SGHRS, CDR2 YFSETQ. The CDR3 runs 16 residues. Trimming removed 4 bases from V and 8 bases from J; junction bases left unmatched: 14. The CDR3 loop reads CASSRGPSGSGDEQFF. CDR3 bases: TGCGCCAGCAGCCGGGGACCAAGCGGGAGTGGAGATGAGCAGTTCTTC.

The rearrangement uses TRBV29-1 and TRBJ1-1; the match to TRBD1 covers 9 bases. Germline CDR1 SQVTM, CDR2 ANQGSEA. V gave up 3 bases and J gave up 4 bases; unmatched junction bases: 15. This CDR3 spans 17 amino acids. The CDR3 nucleotides read TGCAGCGTTGATCTCGCGGGACAGGGAGGGTGGGTCACTGAAGCTTTCTTT. Translated, it gives CSVDLAGQGGWVTEAFF.

The gene calls are TRBV6-5 and TRBJ2-2, with 8 bases identical to TRBD1. V was clipped by 6 bases and J by 7 bases; unmatched bases: 7. The CDR3 contains 14 residues. Germline V CDR1 and CDR2: MNHEY, SVGAGI. CDR3 region: CASRGTGFGGELFF. CDR3 sequence (DNA): TGTGCCAGCAGAGGGACAGGTTTCGGCGGGGAGCTGTTTTTT.

This clone was detected only a few times. The V gene is TRBV2, the J gene TRBJ1-6; D is perhaps TRBD1 (6 bases). CDR3 length: 17 residues. Germline V gene lookup returns CDR1 SNHLY and CDR2 FYNNEI. Trimming left V 6 bases short and J 8 bases short, with 23 bases between. In DNA, the CDR3 is TGTGCCAGCAGACCCACGTCGGGCGGGGGCTGGGATTCACCCCTCCACTTT. Protein product: CASRPTSGGGWDSPLHF.

V gene TRBV15 combines with J gene TRBJ1-2; 10 bases fit TRBD1. Per the germline V gene, CDR1 is LNHNV and CDR2 is YYDKDF (reference sequence). The V and J ends lost 5 bases and 4 bases, in that order; junction bases with no gene match: 7. The CDR3 contains 15 residues. CDR3 amino acids: CATSWPGQGIYGYTF. CDR3 sequence (DNA): TGTGCCACCAGCTGGCCGGGACAGGGGATCTATGGCTACACCTTC.

The rearrangement uses TRBV5-1 and TRBJ1-2; 9 bases line up with TRBD1. The length of the CDR3 is 14 residues. CDR1 and CDR2 (germline): SGHRS, YFSETQ. J was trimmed by 5 bases and V by 3 bases; bases with no gene match: 5. This CDR3 is CASSSGQGPYGYTF. The CDR3, as DNA: TGCGCCAGCAGCTCGGGACAGGGCCCATATGGCTACACCTTC. The whole variable domain, remainder taken from reference TRBV5-1 and TRBJ1-2, is KAGVTQTPRYLIKTRGQQVTLSCSPISGHRSVSWYQQTPGQGLQFLFEYFSETQRNKGNFPGRFSGRQFSNSRSEMNVSTLELGDSALYLCASSSGQGPYGYTFGSGTRLTVV.

The chain uses TRBV11-2 and TRBJ1-2; TRBD1 matches at 8 bases. The V and J ends lost 5 bases and 5 bases, in that order; junction bases with no gene match: 7. This CDR3 region has 14 residues. Germline V gene sequence: CDR1 SGHAT, CDR2 FQNNGV. The CDR3 sequence is CASSQSGGRYGYTF. In DNA, the CDR3 is TGTGCCAGCAGCCAATCAGGGGGCCGTTATGGCTACACCTTC.

The chain joins TRBV9 to TRBJ1-4, with 7 bases aligning to TRBD1. V lost 0 bases to trimming and J lost 8 bases; unmatched junction nucleotides: 7. The CDR3 contains 15 residues. CDR1 is SGDLS and CDR2 is YYNGEE in the germline V gene. The CDR3 DNA reads TGTGCCAGCAGCGTAGCCGCCACAGGGGAAGAAAAACTGTTTTTT. This sequence encodes CASSVAATGEEKLFF.

The chain combines TRBV6-5 with TRBJ1-6; 7 bases align to TRBD1. The ends lost 2 bases at V and 8 bases at J; junction bases unmatched: 6. Germline CDR1 and CDR2: MNHEY and SVGAGI. CDR3 length: 15 amino acids. Here the CDR3 reads CASSYDRAVDSPLHF. The CDR3 DNA is TGTGCCAGCAGTTACGACAGGGCGGTGGATTCACCCCTCCACTTT.

Only one count was recorded for this clone. V gene TRBV29-1 combines with J gene TRBJ1-4; TRBD1 might be the D (6 bases). In germline, CDR1 is SQVTM, CDR2 ANQGSEA. The CDR3 runs to 13 residues. Trimming took 6 bases from V and 7 from J, leaving 15 bases between them. Here the CDR3 reads CSVSGVEGEKLFF. CDR3 DNA: TGCAGCGTGTCAGGGGTAGAAGGTGAAAAACTGTTTTTT.

J is TRBJ2-3 and V is TRBV5-1; 13 bases agree with TRBD2. CDR3 length: 16 amino acids. Trimming cost V 0 bases and J 7 bases; bases outside gene matches: 5. From germline, CDR1 is SGHRS and CDR2 YFSETQ. CDR3 loop: CASSLGTSGSANTQYF. The CDR3 DNA reads TGCGCCAGCAGCTTGGGGACTAGCGGGAGTGCTAATACGCAGTATTTT.

CDR3 amino acids: CASSFGRGYGYTF. CDR3 DNA: TGTGCCAGCAGCTTTGGTCGGGGTTATGGCTACACCTTC. The genes are TRBV9 and TRBJ1-2, with D uncertain. Germline V lookup: CDR1 SGDLS, CDR2 YYNGEE. The CDR3 contains 13 residues. Trimming stripped 4 bases from V and 5 bases from J, with 12 bases between.

This chain joins TRBV11-3 and TRBJ2-3, with D tentatively TRBD2 (5 bases). V lost 3 bases and J 8 bases, leaving 15 bases between the germline ends. CDR1 and CDR2 from the germline V gene are SGHNT and YENEEA. The CDR3 covers 14 residues. This CDR3 is CASSFTGSTGTQYF. CDR3 in DNA: TGTGCCAGCAGCTTTACTGGGAGTACCGGTACGCAGTATTTT.

With regard to this clone: Other DNA sequences of this sample code for an identical CDR3. The rearrangement uses TRBV5-1 and TRBJ2-5, with D unresolved. CDR1 is SGHRS, CDR2 YFSETQ, per germline. The V gene lost 2 bases and the J gene lost 3 bases, with 5 bases spanning the gap. The CDR3 has 12 residues. CDR3: CASSFPEETQYF. For the CDR3, the DNA is TGCGCCAGCAGCTTCCCAGAAGAGACCCAGTACTTC.